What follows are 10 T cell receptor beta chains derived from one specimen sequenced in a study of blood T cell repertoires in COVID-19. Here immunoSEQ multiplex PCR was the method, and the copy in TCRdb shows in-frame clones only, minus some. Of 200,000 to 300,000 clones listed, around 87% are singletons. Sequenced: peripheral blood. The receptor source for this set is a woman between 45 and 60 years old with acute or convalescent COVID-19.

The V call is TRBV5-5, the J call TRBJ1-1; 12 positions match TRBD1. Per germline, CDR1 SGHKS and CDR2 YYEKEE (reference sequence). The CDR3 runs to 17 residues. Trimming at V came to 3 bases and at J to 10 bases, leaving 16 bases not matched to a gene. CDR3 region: CASSSVGQGAGVSSAFF. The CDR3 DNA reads TGTGCCAGCAGCTCGGTGGGACAGGGGGCTGGCGTCTCATCAGCTTTCTTT. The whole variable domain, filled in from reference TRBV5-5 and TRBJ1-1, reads DAGVTQSPTHLIKTRGQQVTLRCSPISGHKSVSWYQQVLGQGPQFIFQYYEKEERGRGNFPDRFSARQFPNYSSELNVNALLLGDSALYLCASSSVGQGAGVSSAFFGQGTRLTVV.

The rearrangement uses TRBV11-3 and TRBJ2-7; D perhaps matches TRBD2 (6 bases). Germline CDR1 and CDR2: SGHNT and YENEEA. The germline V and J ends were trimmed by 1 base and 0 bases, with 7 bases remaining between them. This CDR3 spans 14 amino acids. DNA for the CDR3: TGTGCCAGCAGCTTAGCCGGGAGCTCCTACGAGCAGTACTTC. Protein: CASSLAGSSYEQYF.

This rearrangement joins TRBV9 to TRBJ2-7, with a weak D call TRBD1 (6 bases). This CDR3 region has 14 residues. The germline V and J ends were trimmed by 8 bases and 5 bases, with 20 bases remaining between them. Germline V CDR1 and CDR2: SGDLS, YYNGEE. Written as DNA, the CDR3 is TGTGCCAGTTCCCCGGGGCAGGGGCGCGACGAGCAGTACTTC. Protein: CASSPGQGRDEQYF. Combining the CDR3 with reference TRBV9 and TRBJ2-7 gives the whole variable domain DSGVTQTPKHLITATGQRVTLRCSPRSGDLSVYWYQQSLDQGLQFLIQYYNGEERAKGNILERFSAQQFPDLHSELNLSSLELGDSALYFCASSPGQGRDEQYFGPGTRLTVT.

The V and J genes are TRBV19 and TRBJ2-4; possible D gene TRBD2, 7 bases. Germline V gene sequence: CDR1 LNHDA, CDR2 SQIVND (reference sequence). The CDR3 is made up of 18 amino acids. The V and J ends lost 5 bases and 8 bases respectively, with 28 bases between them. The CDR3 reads CASSLEGGLSERGDIQYF. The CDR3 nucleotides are TGTGCCAGTAGTTTGGAGGGGGGGTTGAGCGAGAGGGGCGACATTCAGTACTTC.

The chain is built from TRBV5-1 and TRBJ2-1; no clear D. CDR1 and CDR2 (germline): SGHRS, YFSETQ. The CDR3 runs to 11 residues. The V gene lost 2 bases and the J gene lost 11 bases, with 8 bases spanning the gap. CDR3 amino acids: CASSFNYKQFF. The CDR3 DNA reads TGCGCCAGCAGCTTCAACTATAAGCAGTTCTTC. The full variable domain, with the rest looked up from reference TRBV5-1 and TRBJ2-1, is KAGVTQTPRYLIKTRGQQVTLSCSPISGHRSVSWYQQTPGQGLQFLFEYFSETQRNKGNFPGRFSGRQFSNSRSEMNVSTLELGDSALYLCASSFNYKQFFGPGTRLTVL.

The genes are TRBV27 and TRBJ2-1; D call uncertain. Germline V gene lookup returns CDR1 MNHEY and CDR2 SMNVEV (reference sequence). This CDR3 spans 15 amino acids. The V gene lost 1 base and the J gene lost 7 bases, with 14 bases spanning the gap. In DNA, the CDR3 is TGTGCCAGCAGTTTATTCCCTCCCCTAGAAAATGAGCAGTTCTTC. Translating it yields CASSLFPPLENEQFF.

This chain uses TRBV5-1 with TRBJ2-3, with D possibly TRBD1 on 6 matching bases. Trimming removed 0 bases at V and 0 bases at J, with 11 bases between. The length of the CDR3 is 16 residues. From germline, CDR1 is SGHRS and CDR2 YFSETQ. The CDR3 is CASSLALRGSTDTQYF. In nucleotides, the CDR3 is TGCGCCAGCAGCTTGGCCCTAAGGGGGAGCACAGATACGCAGTATTTT.

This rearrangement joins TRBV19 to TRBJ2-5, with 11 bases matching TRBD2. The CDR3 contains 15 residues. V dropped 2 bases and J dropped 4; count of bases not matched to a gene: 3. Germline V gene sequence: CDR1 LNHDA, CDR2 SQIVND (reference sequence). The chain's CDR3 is CASSITSGSGETQYF. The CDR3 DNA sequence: TGTGCCAGTAGTATAACTAGCGGGAGTGGAGAGACCCAGTACTTC.

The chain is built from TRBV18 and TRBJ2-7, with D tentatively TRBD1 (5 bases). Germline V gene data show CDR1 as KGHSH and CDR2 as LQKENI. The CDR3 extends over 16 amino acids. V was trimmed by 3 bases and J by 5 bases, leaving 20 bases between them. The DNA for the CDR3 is TGTGCCAGCTCACCGGAAAAAGACAGACCTTTAGACGAGCAGTACTTC. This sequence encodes CASSPEKDRPLDEQYF.

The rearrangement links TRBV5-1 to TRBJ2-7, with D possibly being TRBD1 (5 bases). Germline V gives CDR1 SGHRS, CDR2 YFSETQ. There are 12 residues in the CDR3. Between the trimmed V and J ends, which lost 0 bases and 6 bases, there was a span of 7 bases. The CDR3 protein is CASSLEGFEQYF. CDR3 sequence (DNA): TGCGCCAGCAGCTTGGAGGGGTTCGAGCAGTACTTC.